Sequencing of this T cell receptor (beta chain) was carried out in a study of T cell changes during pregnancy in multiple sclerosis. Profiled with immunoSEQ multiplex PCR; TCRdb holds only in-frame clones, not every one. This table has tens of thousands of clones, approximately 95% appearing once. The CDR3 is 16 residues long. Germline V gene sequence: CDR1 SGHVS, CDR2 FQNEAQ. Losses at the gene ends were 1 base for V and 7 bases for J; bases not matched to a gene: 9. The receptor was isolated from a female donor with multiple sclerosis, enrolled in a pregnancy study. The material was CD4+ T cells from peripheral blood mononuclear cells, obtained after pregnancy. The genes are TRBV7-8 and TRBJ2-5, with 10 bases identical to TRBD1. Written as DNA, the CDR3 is TGTGCCAGCAGCTTAGGGACAGGGGGAATGGTAGGGACCCAGTACTTC. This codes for CASSLGTGGMVGTQYF.